This TCR beta chain originates from a study of T-cell reconstitution after alpha-beta-depleted transplantation in children. V lost 4 bases, J lost 2 bases, and 11 bases lay in between. This CDR3 contains 14 residues. This clonotype was found many times. Unique molecular identifiers featured in how the TCRbeta library was prepared. TCRdb passed the PCR reads through MiXCR, listing each CDR3 protein once. This sample has hundreds of thousands of distinct CDR3 sequences, with approximately 14% found just once. The clonotype comes from a girl aged 2 to 9 with congenital amegakaryocytic thrombocytopenia, due to receive a stem cell transplant. The sequences come from PBMCs, collected before TCRalphabeta/CD19-depleted stem cell transplant. V is TRBV12-3 or TRBV12-4 and J is TRBJ1-2; no clear D. The CDR3 DNA is TGTGCCAGCAGTTCTCCCCCGGAGAACTATGGCTACACCTTC. Amino acids: CASSSPPENYGYTF.